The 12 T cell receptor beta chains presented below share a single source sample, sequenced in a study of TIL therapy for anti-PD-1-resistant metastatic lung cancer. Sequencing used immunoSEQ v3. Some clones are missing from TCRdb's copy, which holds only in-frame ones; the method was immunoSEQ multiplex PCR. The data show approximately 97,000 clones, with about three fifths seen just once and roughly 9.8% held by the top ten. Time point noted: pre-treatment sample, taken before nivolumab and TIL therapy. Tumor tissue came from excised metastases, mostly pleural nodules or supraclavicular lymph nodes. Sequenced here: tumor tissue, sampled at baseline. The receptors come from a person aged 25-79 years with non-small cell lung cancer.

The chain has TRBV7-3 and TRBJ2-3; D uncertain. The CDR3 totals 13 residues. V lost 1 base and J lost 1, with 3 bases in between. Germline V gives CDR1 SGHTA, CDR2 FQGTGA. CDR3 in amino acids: CASSLSGTDTQYF. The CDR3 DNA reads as TGTGCCAGCAGCTTAAGTGGCACAGATACGCAGTATTTT. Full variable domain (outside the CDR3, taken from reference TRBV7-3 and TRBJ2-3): GAGVSQTPSNKVTEKGKYVELRCDPISGHTALYWYRQSLGQGPEFLIYFQGTGAADDSGLPNDRFFAVRPEGSVSTLKIQRTERGDSAVYLCASSLSGTDTQYFGPGTRLTVL.

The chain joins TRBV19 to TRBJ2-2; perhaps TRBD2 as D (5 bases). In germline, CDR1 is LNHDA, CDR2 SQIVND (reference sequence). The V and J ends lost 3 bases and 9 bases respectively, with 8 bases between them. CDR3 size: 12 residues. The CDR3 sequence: CASSMGSRELFF. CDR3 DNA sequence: TGTGCCAGTAGTATGGGGAGTAGGGAGCTGTTTTTT.

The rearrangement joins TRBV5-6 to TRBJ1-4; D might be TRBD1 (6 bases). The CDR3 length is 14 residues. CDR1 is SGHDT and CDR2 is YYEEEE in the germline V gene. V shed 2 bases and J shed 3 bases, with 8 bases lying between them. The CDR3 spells CASSLQGANEKLFF. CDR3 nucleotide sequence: TGTGCCAGCAGCTTACAGGGTGCTAATGAAAAACTGTTTTTT.

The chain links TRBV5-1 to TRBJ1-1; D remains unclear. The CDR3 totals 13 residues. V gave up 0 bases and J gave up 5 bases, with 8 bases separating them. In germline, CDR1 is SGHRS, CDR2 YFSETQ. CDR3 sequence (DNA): TGCGCCAGCAGCTTGGTCAGCGGGACTGAAGCTTTCTTT. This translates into CASSLVSGTEAFF.

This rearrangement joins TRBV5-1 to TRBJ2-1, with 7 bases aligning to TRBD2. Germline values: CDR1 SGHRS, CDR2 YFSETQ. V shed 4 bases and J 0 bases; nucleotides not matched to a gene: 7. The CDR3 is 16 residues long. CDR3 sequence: CASSQSGGSSYNEQFF. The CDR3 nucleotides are TGCGCCAGCAGCCAGTCGGGCGGGAGCTCCTACAATGAGCAGTTCTTC.

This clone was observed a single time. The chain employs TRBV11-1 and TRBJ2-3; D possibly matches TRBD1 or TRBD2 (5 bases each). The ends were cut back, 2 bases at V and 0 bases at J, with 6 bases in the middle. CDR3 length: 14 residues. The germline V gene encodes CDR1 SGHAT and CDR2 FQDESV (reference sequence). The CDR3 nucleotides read TGTGCCAGCAGCTTATGGGACAGCACAGATACGCAGTATTTT. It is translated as CASSLWDSTDTQYF.

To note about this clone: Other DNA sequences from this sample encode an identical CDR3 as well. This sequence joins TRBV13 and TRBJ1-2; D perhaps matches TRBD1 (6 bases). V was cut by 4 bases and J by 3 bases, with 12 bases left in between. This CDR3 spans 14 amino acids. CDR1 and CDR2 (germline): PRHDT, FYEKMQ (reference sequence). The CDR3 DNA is TGTGCCAGCAGCTCCCGGACAGCTTACTATGGCTACACCTTC. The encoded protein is CASSSRTAYYGYTF.

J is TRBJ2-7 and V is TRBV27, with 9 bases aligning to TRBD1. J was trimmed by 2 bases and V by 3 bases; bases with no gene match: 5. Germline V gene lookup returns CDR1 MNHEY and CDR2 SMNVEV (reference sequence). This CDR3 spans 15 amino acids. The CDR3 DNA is TGTGCCAGCAGTTTCGGGACAGGGATTGCCTACGAGCAGTACTTC. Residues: CASSFGTGIAYEQYF.

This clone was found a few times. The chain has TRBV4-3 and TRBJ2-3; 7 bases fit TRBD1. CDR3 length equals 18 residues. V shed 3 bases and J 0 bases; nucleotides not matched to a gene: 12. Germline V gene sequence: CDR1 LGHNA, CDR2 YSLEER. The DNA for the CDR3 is TGCGCCAGCAGCCACCTCATATATGGACAGGAAAGCACAGATACGCAGTATTTT. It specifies CASSHLIYGQESTDTQYF.

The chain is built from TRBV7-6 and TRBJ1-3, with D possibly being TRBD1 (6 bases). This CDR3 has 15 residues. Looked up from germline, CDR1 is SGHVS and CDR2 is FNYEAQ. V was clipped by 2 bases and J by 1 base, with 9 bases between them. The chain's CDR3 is CASSLNTGSGNTIYF. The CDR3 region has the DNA TGTGCCAGCAGCTTAAATACAGGGTCTGGAAACACCATATATTTT.

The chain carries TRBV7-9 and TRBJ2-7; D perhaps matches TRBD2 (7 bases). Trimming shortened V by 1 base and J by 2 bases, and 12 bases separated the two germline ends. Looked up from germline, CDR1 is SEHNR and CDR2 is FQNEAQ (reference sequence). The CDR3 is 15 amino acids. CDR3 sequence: CASSLGGGFTYEQYF. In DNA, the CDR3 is TGTGCCAGCAGCTTAGGCGGGGGCTTTACCTACGAGCAGTACTTC.

In nucleotides, the CDR3 is TGTGCCAGTAGTACCTCCGACAGGGCCAGGGCAGATACGCAGTATTTT. Its protein is CASSTSDRARADTQYF. The chain combines TRBV19 with TRBJ2-3; 7 nucleotides align to TRBD1. Germline V gene data show CDR1 as LNHDA and CDR2 as SQIVND (reference sequence). J was trimmed by 4 bases and V by 4 bases; bases with no gene match: 11. This CDR3 is built from 16 residues.